Listed here is a single T cell receptor (beta chain). The SP2 primer and nested alpha and beta constant region primers amplified ligated cDNA in four rounds. Using its own MiXCR run on the 5' RACE reads, TCRdb lists one record per CDR3 protein. The sample lists tens of thousands of distinct CDR3 sequences; about 7.2% were seen once. Germline CDR1 and CDR2: MNHNS and SASEGT. Unmatched junction bases numbered 9, after V lost 7 bases and J lost 4 bases. The CDR3 extends over 14 amino acids. This sample stems from a study of naive and memory T cell subsets. An oligonucleotide containing a UMI was ligated to the 3' end of TCR cDNA.

The receptor was derived from a male donor in good health. The chain carries TRBV6-1 and TRBJ1-1, with 7 bases fitting TRBD1. As DNA, the CDR3 is TGTGCCAGCATCCAGTTCCCAGGGGGCACTGAAGCTTTCTTT. Protein sequence: CASIQFPGGTEAFF.